The clone carrying this T cell receptor beta chain was seen once. The antigen is undetermined. CDR3 length: 15 amino acids. V was clipped by 1 base and J by 2 bases, with 9 bases between them. CDR1 is SGHVS, CDR2 FNYEAQ, per germline. The sample originates from a study of shared clonotypes between healthy human individuals. The run depth of the assay was deep. Clones were sequenced by immunoSEQ multiplex PCR, and TCRdb holds only the in-frame ones, with some missing. Of more than 2,000,000 clones in the sample, about 92% were seen once. General study results and limits: Shared across several donors were around 5% of the naive CD4 clonotypes. When compared with the clonotypes that were shared by all four sorted-subset donors, the non-shared clonotypes turned out to have lower generation probabilities.

The sequence was obtained from a man between 18 and 35 years old in good health. Some clones in this sample may be carry-over from other donors' samples. The chain is built from TRBV7-6 and TRBJ1-3; TRBD1 might be the D (5 bases). The sample was naive CD4+ T cells from PBMCs. Subset in this sample: CD45RA+ positively selected. CDR3 sequence: CASSLEWGTGNTIYF. The CDR3 DNA reads TGTGCCAGCAGCTTAGAGTGGGGCACTGGAAACACCATATATTTT.